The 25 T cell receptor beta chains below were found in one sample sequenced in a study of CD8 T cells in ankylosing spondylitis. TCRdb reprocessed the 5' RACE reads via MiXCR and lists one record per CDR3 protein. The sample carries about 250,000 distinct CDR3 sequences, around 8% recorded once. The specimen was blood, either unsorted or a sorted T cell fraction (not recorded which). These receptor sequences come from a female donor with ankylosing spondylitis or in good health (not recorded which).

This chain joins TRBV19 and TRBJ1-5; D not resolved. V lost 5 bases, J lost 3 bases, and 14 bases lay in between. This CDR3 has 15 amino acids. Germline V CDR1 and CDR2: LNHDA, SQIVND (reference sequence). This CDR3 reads CASSPSRVSNQPQHF. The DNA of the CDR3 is TGTGCCAGTAGTCCATCCCGGGTCTCCAATCAGCCCCAGCATTTT.

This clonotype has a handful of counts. The chain's CDR3 is CASSLGGGRTNTGELFF. For the CDR3, the DNA is TGCGCCAGCAGCTTGGGGGGCGGGAGGACCAACACCGGGGAGCTGTTTTTT. The chain carries TRBV5-1 and TRBJ2-2; TRBD2 matches 8 bases. CDR3 size: 17 residues. Looked up from germline, CDR1 is SGHRS and CDR2 is YFSETQ. V was pared by 0 bases and J by 2 bases, with 6 bases of the junction left unmatched.

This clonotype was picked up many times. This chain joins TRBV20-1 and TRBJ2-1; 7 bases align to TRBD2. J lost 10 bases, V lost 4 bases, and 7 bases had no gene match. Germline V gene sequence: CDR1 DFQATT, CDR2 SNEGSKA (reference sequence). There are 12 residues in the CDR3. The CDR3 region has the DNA TGCAGTGCTAACGCCGGACTAGGAGAGCAGTTCTTC. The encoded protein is CSANAGLGEQFF.

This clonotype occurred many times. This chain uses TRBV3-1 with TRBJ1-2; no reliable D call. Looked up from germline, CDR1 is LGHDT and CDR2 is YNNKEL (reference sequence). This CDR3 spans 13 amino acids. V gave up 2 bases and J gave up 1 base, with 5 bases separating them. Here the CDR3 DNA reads TGTGCCAGCAGCCAAAAGCATAACTATGGCTACACCTTC. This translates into CASSQKHNYGYTF.

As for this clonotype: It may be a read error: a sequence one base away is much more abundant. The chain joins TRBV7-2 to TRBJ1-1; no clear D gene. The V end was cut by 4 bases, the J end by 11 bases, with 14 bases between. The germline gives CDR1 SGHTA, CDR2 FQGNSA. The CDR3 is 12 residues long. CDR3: CTSSSGGVVAFF. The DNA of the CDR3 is TGTACCAGCAGCTCGGGCGGGGTTGTGGCTTTCTTT.

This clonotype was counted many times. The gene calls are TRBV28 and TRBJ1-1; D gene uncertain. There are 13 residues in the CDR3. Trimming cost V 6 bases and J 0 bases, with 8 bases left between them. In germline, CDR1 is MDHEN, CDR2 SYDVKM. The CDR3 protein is CASRPVLNTEAFF. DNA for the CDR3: TGTGCCAGCAGGCCCGTTCTGAACACTGAAGCTTTCTTT.

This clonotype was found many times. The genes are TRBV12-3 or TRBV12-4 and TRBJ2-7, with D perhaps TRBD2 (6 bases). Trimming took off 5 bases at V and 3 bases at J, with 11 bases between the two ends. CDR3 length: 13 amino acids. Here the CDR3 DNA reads TGTGCCAGCAGTCGGGACGGGGGCTACGAGCAGTACTTC. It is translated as CASSRDGGYEQYF.

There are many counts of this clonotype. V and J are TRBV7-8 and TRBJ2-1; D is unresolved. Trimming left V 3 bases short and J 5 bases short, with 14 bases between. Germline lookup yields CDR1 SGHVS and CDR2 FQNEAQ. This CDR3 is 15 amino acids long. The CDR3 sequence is CASSFLAGLDNEQFF. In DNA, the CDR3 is TGTGCCAGCAGCTTTTTGGCTGGGCTGGACAATGAGCAGTTCTTC. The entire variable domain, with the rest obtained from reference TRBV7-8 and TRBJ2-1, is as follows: GAGVSQSPRYKVAKRGQDVALRCDPISGHVSLFWYQQALGQGPEFLTYFQNEAQLDKSGLPSDRFFAERPEGSVSTLKIQRTQQEDSAVYLCASSFLAGLDNEQFFGPGTRLTVL.

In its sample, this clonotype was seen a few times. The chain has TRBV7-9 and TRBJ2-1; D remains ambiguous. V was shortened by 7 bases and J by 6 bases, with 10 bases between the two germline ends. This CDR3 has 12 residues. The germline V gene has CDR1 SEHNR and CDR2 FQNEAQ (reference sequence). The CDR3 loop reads CASTWAGNEQFF. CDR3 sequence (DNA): TGTGCCAGCACCTGGGCCGGCAATGAGCAGTTCTTC.

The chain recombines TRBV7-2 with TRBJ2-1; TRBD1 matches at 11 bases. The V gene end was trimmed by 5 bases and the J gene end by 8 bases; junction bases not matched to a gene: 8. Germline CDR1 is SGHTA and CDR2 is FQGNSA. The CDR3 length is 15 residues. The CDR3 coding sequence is TGTGCCAGCAGCCTGGACAGGGGGCAATACGATGAGCAGTTCTTC. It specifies CASSLDRGQYDEQFF.

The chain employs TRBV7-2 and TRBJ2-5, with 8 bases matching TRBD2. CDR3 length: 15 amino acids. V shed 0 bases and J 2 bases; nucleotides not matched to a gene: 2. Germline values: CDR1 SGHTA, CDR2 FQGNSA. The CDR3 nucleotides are TGTGCCAGCAGCTTAGCGGCGGGGGGTCAAGAGACCCAGTACTTC. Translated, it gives CASSLAAGGQETQYF.

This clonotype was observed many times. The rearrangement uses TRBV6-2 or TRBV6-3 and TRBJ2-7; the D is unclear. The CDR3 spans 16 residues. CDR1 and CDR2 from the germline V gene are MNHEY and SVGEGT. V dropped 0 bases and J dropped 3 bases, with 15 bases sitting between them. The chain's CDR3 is CASSYSRSGSYYEQYF. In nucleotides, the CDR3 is TGTGCCAGCAGTTACTCGAGATCGGGCAGTTACTACGAGCAGTACTTC.

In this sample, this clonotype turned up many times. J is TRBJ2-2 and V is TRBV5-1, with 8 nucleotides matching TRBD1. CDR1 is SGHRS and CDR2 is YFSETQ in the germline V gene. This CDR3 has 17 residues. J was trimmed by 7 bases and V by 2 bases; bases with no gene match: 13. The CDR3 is CASSLHLPGQGSGELFF. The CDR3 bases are TGCGCCAGCAGCTTACACCTACCTGGACAGGGCAGCGGGGAGCTGTTTTTT.

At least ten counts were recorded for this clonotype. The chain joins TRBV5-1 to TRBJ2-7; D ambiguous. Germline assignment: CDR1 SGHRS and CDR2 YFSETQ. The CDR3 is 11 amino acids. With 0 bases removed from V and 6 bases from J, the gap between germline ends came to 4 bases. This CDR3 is CASSLGPEQYF. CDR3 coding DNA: TGCGCCAGCAGCTTGGGTCCCGAGCAGTACTTC. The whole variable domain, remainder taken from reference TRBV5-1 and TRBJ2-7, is KAGVTQTPRYLIKTRGQQVTLSCSPISGHRSVSWYQQTPGQGLQFLFEYFSETQRNKGNFPGRFSGRQFSNSRSEMNVSTLELGDSALYLCASSLGPEQYFGPGTRLTVT.

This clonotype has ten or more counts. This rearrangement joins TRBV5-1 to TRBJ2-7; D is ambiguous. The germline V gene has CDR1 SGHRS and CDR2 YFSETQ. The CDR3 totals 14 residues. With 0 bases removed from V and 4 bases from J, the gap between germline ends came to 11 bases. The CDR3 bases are TGCGCCAGCAGCTTGGGCCAGGACCTTTACGAGCAGTACTTC. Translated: CASSLGQDLYEQYF.

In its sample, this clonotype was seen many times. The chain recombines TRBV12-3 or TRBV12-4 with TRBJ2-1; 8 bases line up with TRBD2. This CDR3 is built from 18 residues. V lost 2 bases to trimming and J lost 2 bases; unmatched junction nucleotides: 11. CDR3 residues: CASSLSRTSRPAYNEQFF. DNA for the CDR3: TGTGCCAGCAGTTTATCCAGGACTAGCCGACCCGCCTACAATGAGCAGTTCTTC.

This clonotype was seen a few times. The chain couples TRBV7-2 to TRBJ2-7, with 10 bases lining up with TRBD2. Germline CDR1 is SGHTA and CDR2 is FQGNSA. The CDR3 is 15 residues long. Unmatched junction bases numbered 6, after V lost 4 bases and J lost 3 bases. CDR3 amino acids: CASSSLAGAFYEQYF. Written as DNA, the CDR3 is TGTGCCAGCAGCTCGCTAGCGGGGGCTTTCTACGAGCAGTACTTC.

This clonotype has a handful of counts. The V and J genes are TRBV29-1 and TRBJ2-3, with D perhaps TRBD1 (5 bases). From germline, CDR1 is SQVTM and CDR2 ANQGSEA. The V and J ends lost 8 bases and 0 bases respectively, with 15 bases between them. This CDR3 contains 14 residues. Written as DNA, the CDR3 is TGCAGCACAGACAGCGAACCTAGCACAGATACGCAGTATTTT. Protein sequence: CSTDSEPSTDTQYF.

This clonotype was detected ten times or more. This CDR3 is CASSMTSGRAGETQYF. The CDR3 DNA is TGTGCCAGCAGCATGACTAGCGGGAGGGCCGGGGAGACCCAGTACTTC. This chain connects TRBV11-2 to TRBJ2-5, with 14 bases fitting TRBD2. This CDR3 is built from 16 residues. V was pared by 5 bases and J by 5 bases, with 7 bases of the junction left unmatched. Germline V lookup: CDR1 SGHAT, CDR2 FQNNGV. Combining the CDR3 with reference TRBV11-2 and TRBJ2-5 gives the whole variable domain EAGVAQSPRYKIIEKRQSVAFWCNPISGHATLYWYQQILGQGPKLLIQFQNNGVVDDSQLPKDRFSAERLKGVDSTLKIQPAKLEDSAVYLCASSMTSGRAGETQYFGPGTRLLVL.

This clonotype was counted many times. The CDR3 loop reads CSAQGAGQVGELFF. The DNA of the CDR3 is TGCAGTGCTCAGGGGGCGGGGCAGGTCGGGGAGCTGTTTTTT. The genes are TRBV20-1 and TRBJ2-2; 8 nucleotides agree with TRBD1. Germline V CDR1 and CDR2: DFQATT, SNEGSKA (reference sequence). This CDR3 is 14 amino acids long. J gave up 7 bases and V 5 bases, and 9 bases lay outside the gene matches.

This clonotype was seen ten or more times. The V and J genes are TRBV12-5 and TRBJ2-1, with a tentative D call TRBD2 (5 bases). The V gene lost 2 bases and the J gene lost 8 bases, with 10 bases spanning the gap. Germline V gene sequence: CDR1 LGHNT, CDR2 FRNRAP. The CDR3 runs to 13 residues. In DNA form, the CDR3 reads TGTGCTAGTGGTTTGCCTCCGGGATATGAGCAGTTCTTC. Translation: CASGLPPGYEQFF.

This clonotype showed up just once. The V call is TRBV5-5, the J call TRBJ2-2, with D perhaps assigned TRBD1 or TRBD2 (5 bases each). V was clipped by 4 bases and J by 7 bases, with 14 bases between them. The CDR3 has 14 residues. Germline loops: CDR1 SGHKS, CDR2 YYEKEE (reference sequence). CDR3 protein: CASSRDGRVGELFF. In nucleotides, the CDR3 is TGTGCCAGCAGCCGGGACGGAAGGGTCGGGGAGCTGTTTTTT.

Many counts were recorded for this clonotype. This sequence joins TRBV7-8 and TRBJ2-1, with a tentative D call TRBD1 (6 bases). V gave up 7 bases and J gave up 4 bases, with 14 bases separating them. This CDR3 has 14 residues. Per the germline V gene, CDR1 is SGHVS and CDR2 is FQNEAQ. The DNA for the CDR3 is TGTGCCAGCAAGCCGCACAGGGCATACAATGAGCAGTTCTTC. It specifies CASKPHRAYNEQFF.

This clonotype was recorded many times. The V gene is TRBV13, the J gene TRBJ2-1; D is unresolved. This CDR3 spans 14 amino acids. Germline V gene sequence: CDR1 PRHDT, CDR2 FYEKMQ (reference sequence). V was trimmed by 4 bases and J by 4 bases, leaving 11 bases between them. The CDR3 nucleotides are TGTGCCAGCAGCTCCCGAGTCGGATACAATGAGCAGTTCTTC. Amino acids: CASSSRVGYNEQFF.

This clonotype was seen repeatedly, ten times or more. In DNA form, the CDR3 reads TGTGCCAGCAGTTTCATCCCCCCACATATGGAGTCCGAGATCCTTATGAACACTGAAGCTTTCTTT. As protein: CASSFIPPHMESEILMNTEAFF. This chain joins TRBV27 and TRBJ1-1; no definite D call. CDR3 length equals 22 residues. V was cut by 3 bases and J by 0 bases, with 32 bases left in between. Germline lookup yields CDR1 MNHEY and CDR2 SMNVEV (reference sequence).